This is a list of T cell receptor beta chains from one sample in a study of T cell changes during pregnancy in multiple sclerosis. The assay was immunoSEQ multiplex PCR, and TCRdb's table has in-frame clones only and misses some. The sample lists 25,000 to 30,000 clones; 89% were seen once. The sample in question was CD4+ T cells from peripheral blood mononuclear cells, obtained in the first trimester of pregnancy. The receptors stem from a female donor in good health, enrolled as a control in a pregnancy study. Both conserved end residues are part of each CDR3. The order of the fields is J gene, V gene, D gene, CDR3 DNA, CDR3 protein. The D gene is left open where the match is weak.

TRBJ2-7	TRBV28	TRBD2	TGTGCCAGCACGTCCGCTAGCGGGATTGGTGTGCAGTACTTC	CASTSASGIGVQYF
TRBJ2-1	TRBV7-2	TRBD2	TGTGCCAGCAGCTCTACGGGACTAGCGGGGATTGAGCAGTTCTTC	CASSSTGLAGIEQFF
TRBJ1-2	TRBV27	NA	TGTGCCAGTGGGAGGGACTTCGGGGACTTGGGAAATAACTATGGCTACACCTTC	CASGRDFGDLGNNYGYTF
TRBJ1-1	TRBV29-1	NA	TGCAGCGCAGGACACTTGAACACTGAAGCTTTCTTT	CSAGHLNTEAFF
TRBJ2-3	TRBV4-3	NA	TGCGCCAGCAGCCAAGACCCGACAGGATTGATGACAGATACGCAGTATTTT	CASSQDPTGLMTDTQYF
TRBJ1-1	TRBV5-4	TRBD1	TGTGCCAGCAGCCCTGGACAGGGGATACCGACGACTGAAGCTTTCTTT	CASSPGQGIPTTEAFF
TRBJ1-2	TRBV5-1	NA	TGCGCCAGCAGCTTGGAAGGGGGCTATGGCTACACCTTC	CASSLEGGYGYTF
TRBJ2-1	TRBV5-6	TRBD2	TGTGCCAGCAGCTTGACTAGCGGGAGGGTTATCAATGAGCAGTTCTTC	CASSLTSGRVINEQFF
TRBJ1-1	TRBV14	NA	TGTGCCAGCAGCCAAGGTATGGGGAGAACTGAAGCTTTCTTT	CASSQGMGRTEAFF
TRBJ2-1	TRBV10-3	TRBD2	TGTGCCATCAGAACTGAACCGGGACTAGCGGAAACTCTCTCCTACAATGAGCAGTTCTTC	CAIRTEPGLAETLSYNEQFF